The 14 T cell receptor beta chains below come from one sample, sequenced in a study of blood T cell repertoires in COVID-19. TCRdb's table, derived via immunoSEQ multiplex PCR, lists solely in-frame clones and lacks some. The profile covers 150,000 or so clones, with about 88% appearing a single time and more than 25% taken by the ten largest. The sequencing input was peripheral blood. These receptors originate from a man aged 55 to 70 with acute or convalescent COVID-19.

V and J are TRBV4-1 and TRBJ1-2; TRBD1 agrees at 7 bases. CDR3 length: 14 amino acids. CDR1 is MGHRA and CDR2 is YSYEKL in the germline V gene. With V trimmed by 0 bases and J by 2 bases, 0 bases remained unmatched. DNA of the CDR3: TGCGCCAGCAGCCAAGAGGACAGGAACTATGGCTACACCTTC. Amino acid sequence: CASSQEDRNYGYTF.

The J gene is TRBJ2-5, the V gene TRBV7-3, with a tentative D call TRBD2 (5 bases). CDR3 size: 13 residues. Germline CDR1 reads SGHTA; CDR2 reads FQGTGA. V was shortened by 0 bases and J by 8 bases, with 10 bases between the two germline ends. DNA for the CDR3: TGTGCCAGCAGCTTAACGGAAGGAGGAACCCAGTACTTC. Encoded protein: CASSLTEGGTQYF.

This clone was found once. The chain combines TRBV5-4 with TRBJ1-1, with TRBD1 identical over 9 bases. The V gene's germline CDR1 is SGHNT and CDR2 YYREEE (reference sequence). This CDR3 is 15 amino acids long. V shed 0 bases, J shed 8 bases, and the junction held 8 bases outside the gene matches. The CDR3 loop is CASSLDRGLLPEAFF. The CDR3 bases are TGTGCCAGCAGCTTGGACAGGGGGCTTCTCCCCGAAGCTTTCTTT.

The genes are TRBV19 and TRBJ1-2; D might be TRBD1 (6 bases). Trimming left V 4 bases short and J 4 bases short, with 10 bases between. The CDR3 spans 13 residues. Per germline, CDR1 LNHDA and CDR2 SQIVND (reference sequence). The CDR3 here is CASSRGQGYGYTF. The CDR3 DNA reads TGTGCCAGTAGTAGGGGGCAGGGCTATGGCTACACCTTC.

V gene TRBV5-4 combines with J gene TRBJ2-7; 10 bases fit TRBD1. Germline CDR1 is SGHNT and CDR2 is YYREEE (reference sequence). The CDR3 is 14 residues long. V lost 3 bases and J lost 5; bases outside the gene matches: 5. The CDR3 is CASSSGTGEDEQYV. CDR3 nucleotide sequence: TGTGCCAGCAGCTCAGGGACAGGGGAGGACGAGCAGTACGTC.

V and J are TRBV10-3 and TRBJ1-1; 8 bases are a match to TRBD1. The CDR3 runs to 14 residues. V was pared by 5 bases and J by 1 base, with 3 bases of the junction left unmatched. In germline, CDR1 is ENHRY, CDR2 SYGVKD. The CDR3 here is CAISSGTGNTEAFF. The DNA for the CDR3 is TGTGCCATCAGTTCCGGGACAGGGAACACTGAAGCTTTCTTT.

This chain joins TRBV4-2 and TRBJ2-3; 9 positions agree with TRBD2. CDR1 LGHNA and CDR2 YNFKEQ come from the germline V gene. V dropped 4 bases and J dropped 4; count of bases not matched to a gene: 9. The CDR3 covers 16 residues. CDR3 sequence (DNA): TGTGCCAGCAGCCCCGGTGGCGGGAGGGGGTCAGATACGCAGTATTTT. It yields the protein CASSPGGGRGSDTQYF.

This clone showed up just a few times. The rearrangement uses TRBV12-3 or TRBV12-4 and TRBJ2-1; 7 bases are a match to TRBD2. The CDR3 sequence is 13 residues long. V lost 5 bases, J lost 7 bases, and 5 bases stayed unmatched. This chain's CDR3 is CASSSNGGNEQFF. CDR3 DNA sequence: TGTGCCAGCAGTAGTAACGGGGGGAATGAGCAGTTCTTC.

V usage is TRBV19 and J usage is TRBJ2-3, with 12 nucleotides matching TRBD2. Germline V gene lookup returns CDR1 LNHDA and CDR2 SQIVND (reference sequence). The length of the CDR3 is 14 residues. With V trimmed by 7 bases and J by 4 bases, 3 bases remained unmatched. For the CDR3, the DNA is TGTGCCAGTACCGCTAGCGGGGGGGCAGATACGCAGTATTTT. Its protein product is CASTASGGADTQYF.

CDR3 sequence reads: CASSVLQGAAGNTIYF. The CDR3 coding sequence is TGTGCCAGCAGCGTGTTACAGGGGGCGGCCGGAAACACCATATATTTT. The chain joins TRBV11-3 to TRBJ1-3; 9 bases align to TRBD1. Germline V CDR1 and CDR2: SGHNT, YENEEA. This CDR3 comprises 16 residues. After removal of 5 bases from V and 4 bases from J, the junction contained 9 bases not matched to a gene.

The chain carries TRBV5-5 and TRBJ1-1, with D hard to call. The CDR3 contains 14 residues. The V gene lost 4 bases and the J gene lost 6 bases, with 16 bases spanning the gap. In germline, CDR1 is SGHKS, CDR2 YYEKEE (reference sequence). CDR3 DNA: TGTGCCAGCAGCAGACACACCCCCGGCCCTGAAGCTTTCTTT. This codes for CASSRHTPGPEAFF.

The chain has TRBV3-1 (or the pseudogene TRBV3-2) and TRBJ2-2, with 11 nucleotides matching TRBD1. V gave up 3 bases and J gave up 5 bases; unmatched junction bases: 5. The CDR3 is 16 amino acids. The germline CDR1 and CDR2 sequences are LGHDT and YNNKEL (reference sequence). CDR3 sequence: CASSQRDRGRTGELFF. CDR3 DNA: TGTGCCAGCAGCCAGAGGGACAGGGGGAGAACCGGGGAGCTGTTTTTT.

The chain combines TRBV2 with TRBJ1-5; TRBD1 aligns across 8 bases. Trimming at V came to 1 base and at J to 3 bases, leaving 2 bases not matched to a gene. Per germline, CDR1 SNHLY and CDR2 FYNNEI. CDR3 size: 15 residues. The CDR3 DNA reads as TGTGCCAGCAGTGAAGACAGGGGGTACAATCAGCCCCAGCATTTT. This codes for CASSEDRGYNQPQHF.

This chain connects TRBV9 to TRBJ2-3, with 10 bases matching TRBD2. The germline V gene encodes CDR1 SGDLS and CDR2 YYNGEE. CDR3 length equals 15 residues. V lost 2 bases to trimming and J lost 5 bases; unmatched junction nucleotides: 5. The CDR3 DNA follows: TGTGCCAGCAGCGTTCTAGCGGGAGCTGGAGATACGCAGTATTTT. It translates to CASSVLAGAGDTQYF.